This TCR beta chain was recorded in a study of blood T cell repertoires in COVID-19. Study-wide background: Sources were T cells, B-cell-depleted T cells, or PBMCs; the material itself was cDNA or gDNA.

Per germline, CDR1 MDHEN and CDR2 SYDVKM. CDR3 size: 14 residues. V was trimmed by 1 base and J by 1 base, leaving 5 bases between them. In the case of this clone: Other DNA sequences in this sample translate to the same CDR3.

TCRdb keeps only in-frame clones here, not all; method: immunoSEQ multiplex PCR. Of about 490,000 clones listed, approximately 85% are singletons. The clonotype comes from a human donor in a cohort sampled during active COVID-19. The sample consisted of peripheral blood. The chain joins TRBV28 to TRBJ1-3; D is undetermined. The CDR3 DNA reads TGTGCCAGCAGTTTATCCGGTTCTGGAAACACCATATATTTT. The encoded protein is CASSLSGSGNTIYF.